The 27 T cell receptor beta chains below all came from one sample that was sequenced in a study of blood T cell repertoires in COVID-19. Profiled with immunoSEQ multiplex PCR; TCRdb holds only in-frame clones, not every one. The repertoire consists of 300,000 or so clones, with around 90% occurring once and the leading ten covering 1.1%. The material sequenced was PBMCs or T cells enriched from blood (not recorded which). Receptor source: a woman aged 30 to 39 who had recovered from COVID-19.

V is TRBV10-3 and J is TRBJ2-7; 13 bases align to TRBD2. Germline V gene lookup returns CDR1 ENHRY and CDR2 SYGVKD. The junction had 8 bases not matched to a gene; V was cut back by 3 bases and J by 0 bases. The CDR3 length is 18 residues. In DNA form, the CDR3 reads TGTGCCATCAGTGATGCCGGGACTAGCGGGATCAACTCCTACGAGCAGTACTTC. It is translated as CAISDAGTSGINSYEQYF.

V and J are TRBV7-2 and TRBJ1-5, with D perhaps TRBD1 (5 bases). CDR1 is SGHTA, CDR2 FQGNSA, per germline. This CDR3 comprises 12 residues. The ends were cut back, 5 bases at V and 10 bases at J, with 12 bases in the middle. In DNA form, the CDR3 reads TGTGCCAGCAGCCGAGGCGGGGGACCCCAGCATTTT. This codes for CASSRGGGPQHF.

The CDR3: CASSQDSVGIRDEQFF. CDR3 sequence (DNA): TGCGCCAGCAGCCAAGACTCCGTCGGGATTAGGGATGAGCAGTTCTTC. The gene calls are TRBV4-3 and TRBJ2-1; D may be TRBD2 (5 bases). The V end was cut by 0 bases, the J end by 8 bases, with 17 bases between. This CDR3 region has 16 residues. Germline V CDR1 and CDR2: LGHNA, YSLEER.

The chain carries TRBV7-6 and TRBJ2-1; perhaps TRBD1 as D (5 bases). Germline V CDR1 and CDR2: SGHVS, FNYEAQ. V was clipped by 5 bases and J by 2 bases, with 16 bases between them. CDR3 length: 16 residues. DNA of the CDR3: TGTGCCAGCAGCCAATTCAGGGAAGCTCCCTACAATGAGCAGTTCTTC. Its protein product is CASSQFREAPYNEQFF.

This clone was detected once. DNA for the CDR3: TGCGCCAGTCTAGGGACTAGCAGCTACGAGCAGTACTTC. Translation: CASLGTSSYEQYF. The chain uses TRBV10-1 and TRBJ2-7; 9 bases are shared with TRBD2. Germline V gene lookup returns CDR1 WNHNN and CDR2 SYGVQD (reference sequence). This CDR3 contains 13 residues. V was pared by 9 bases and J by 3 bases, with 6 bases of the junction left unmatched.

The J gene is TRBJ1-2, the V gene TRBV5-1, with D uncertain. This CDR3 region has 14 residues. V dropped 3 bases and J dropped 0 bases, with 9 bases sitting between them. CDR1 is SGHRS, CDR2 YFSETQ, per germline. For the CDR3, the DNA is TGCGCCAGCAGCTCTCAAACATCTAACTATGGCTACACCTTC. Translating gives CASSSQTSNYGYTF.

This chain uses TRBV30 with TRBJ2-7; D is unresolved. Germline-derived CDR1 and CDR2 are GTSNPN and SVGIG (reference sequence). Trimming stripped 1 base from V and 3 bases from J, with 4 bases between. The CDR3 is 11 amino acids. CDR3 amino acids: CAWSDYYEQYF. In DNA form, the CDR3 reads TGTGCCTGGAGTGACTACTACGAGCAGTACTTC.

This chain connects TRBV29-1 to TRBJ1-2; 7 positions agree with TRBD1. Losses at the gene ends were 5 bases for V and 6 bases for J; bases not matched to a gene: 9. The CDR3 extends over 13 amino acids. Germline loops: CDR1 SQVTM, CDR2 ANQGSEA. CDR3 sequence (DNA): TGCAGCGTTACCGGGACAGACTTTGATGGCTACACCTTC. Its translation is CSVTGTDFDGYTF. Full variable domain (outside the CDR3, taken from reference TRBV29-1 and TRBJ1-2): SAVISQKPSRDICQRGTSLTIQCQVDSQVTMMFWYRQQPGQSLTLIATANQGSEATYESGFVIDKFPISRPNLTFSTLTVSNMSPEDSSIYLCSVTGTDFDGYTFGSGTRLTVV.

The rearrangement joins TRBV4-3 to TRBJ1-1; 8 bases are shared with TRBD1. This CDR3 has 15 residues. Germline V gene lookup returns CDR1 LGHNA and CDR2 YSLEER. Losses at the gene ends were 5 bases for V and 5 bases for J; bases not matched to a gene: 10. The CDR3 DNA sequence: TGCGCCAGCAGCGGCCGACAGGGGTTTGGAACTGAAGCTTTCTTT. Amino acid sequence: CASSGRQGFGTEAFF.

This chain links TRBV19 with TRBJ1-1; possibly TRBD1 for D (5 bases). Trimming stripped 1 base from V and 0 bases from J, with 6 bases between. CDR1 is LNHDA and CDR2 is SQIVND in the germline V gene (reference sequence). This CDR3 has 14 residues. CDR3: CASSIGQMNTEAFF. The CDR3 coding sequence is TGTGCCAGTAGTATAGGACAGATGAACACTGAAGCTTTCTTT.

The chain's CDR3 is CASGQSNTEAFF. CDR3 nucleotide sequence: TGTGCCAGCGGACAGTCGAACACTGAAGCTTTCTTT. The chain has TRBV5-6 and TRBJ1-1, with D possibly matching TRBD1 (6 bases). CDR3 length: 12 amino acids. Germline V gene sequence: CDR1 SGHDT, CDR2 YYEEEE. V was cut by 7 bases and J by 1 base, with 8 bases left in between.

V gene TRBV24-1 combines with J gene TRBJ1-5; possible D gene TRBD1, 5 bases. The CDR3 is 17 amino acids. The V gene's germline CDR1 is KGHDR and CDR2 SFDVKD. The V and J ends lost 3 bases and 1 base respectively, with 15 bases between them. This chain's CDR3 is CATSDPTLGGSNQPQHF. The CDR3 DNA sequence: TGTGCCACCAGTGATCCGACGCTCGGGGGAAGCAATCAGCCCCAGCATTTT.

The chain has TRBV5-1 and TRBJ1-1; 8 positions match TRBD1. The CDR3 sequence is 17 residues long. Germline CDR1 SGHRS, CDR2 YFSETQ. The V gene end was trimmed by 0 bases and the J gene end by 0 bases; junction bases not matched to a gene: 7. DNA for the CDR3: TGCGCCAGCAGCTTGGACGGACAGGGACTCCTGAACACTGAAGCTTTCTTT. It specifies CASSLDGQGLLNTEAFF.

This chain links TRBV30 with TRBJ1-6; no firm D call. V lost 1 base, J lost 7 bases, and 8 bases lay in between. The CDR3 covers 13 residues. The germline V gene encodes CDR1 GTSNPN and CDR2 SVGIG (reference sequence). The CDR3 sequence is CAWSESVNSPLHF. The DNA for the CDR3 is TGTGCCTGGAGTGAATCAGTAAATTCACCCCTCCACTTT.

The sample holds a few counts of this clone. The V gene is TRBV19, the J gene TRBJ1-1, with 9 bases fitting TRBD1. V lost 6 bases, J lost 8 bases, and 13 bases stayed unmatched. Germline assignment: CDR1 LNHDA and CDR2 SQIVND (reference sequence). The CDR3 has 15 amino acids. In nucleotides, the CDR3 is TGTGCCAGTAGGGACGGGACAGGGCCGCTCCTGGAAGCTTTCTTT. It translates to CASRDGTGPLLEAFF. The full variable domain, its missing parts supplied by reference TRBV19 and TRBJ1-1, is DGGITQSPKYLFRKEGQNVTLSCEQNLNHDAMYWYRQDPGQGLRLIYYSQIVNDFQKGDIAEGYSVSREKKESFPLTVTSAQKNPTAFYLCASRDGTGPLLEAFFGQGTRLTVV.

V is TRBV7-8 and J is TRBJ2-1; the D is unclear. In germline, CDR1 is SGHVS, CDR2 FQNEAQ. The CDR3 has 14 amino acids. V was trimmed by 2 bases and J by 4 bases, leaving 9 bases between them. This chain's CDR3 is CASSLNSRYNEQFF. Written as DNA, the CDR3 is TGTGCCAGCAGCTTAAACAGCCGTTACAATGAGCAGTTCTTC.

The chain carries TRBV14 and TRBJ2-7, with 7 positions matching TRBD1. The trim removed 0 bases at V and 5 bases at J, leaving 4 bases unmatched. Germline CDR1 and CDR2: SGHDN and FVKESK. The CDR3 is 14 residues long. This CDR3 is CASSQEQGWNEQYF. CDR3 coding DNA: TGTGCCAGCAGCCAAGAACAGGGGTGGAACGAGCAGTACTTC.

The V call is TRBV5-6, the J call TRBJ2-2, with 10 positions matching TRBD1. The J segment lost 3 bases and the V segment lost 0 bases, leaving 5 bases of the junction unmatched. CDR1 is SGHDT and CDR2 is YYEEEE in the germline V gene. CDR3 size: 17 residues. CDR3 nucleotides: TGTGCCAGCAGCTTGGGGACGACAGGGGGCTACACCGGGGAGCTGTTTTTT. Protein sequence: CASSLGTTGGYTGELFF.

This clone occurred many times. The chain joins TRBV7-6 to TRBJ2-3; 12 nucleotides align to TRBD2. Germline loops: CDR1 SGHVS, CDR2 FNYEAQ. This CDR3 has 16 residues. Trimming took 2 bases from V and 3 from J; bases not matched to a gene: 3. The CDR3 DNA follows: TGTGCCAGCAGCTTAAGACTAGCGGGAGTGACAGATACGCAGTATTTT. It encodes CASSLRLAGVTDTQYF.

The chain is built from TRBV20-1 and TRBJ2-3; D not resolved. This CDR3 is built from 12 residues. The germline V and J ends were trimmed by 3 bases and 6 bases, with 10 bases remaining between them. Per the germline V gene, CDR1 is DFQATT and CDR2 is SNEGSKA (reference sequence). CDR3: CSASRSLDTQYF. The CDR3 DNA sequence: TGCAGTGCTAGTAGGAGTTTGGATACGCAGTATTTT.

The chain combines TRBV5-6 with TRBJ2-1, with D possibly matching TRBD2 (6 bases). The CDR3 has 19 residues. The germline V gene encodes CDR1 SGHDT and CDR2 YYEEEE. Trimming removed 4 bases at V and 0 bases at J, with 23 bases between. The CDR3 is CASSLMAGTGKSSYNEQFF. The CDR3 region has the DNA TGTGCCAGCAGCCTAATGGCAGGGACTGGAAAGAGCTCCTACAATGAGCAGTTCTTC. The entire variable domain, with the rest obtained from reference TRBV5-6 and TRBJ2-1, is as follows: DAGVTQSPTHLIKTRGQQVTLRCSPKSGHDTVSWYQQALGQGPQFIFQYYEEEERQRGNFPDRFSGHQFPNYSSELNVNALLLGDSALYLCASSLMAGTGKSSYNEQFFGPGTRLTVL.

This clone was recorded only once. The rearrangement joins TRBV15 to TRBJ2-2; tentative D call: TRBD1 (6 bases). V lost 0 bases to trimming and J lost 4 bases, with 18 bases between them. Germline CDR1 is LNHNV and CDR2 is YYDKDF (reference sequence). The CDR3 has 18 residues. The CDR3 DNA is TGTGCCACCAGCAGAGATATCAGTGGCAGGGGTTTCACCGGGGAGCTGTTTTTT. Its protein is CATSRDISGRGFTGELFF.

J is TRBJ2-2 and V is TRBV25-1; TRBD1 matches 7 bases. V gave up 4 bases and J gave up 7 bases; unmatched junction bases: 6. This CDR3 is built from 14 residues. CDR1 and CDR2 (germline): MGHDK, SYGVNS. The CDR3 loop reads CASSGQGFYGELFF. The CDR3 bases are TGTGCCAGCAGTGGACAGGGCTTCTACGGGGAGCTGTTTTTT.

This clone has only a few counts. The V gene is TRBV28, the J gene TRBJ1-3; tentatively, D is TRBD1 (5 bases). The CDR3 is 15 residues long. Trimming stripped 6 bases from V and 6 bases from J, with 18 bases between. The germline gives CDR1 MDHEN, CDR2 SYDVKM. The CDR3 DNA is TGTGCCAGCAGCCCCGGTGCGGGGGTCAAAAACACCATATATTTT. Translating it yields CASSPGAGVKNTIYF.

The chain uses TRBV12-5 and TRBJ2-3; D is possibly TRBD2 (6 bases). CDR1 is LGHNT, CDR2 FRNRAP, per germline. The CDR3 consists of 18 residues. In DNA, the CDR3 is TGTGCCGCTCCCAAAAATCGAGTTAAGGCGGGGTGGTCAGATACGCAGTATTTT. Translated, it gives CAAPKNRVKAGWSDTQYF. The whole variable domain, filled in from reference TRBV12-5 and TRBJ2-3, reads DARVTQTPRHKVTEMGQEVTMRCQPILGHNTVFWYRQTMMQGLELLAYFRNRAPLDDSGMPKDRFSAEMPDATLATLKIQPSEPRDSAVYFCAAPKNRVKAGWSDTQYFGPGTRLTVL.

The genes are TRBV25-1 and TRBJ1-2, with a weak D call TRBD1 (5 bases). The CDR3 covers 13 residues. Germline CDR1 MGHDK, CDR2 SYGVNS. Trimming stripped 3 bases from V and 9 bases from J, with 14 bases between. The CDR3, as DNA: TGTGCCAGCAGTGAGCCCCCATCAGGGAGCTACACCTTC. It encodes CASSEPPSGSYTF.

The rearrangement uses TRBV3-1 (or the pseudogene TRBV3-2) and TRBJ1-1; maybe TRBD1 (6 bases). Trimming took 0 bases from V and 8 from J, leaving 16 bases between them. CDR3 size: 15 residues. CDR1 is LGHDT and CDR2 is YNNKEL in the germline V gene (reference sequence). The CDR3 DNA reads TGTGCCAGCAGCCAAGAAGTCGGACAGCGACGCGAAGCTTTCTTT. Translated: CASSQEVGQRREAFF.